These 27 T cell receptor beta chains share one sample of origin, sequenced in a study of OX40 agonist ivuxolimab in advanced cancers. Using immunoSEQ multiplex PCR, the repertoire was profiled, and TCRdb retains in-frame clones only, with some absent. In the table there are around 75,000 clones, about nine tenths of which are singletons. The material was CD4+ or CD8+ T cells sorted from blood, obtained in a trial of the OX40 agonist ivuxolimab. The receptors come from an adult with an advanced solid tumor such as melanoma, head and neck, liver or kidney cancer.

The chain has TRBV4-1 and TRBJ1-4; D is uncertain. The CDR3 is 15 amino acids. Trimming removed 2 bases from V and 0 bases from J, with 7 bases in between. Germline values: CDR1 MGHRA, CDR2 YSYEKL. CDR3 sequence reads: CASSQSAATNEKLFF. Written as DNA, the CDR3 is TGCGCCAGCAGCCAAAGTGCAGCAACTAATGAAAAACTGTTTTTT.

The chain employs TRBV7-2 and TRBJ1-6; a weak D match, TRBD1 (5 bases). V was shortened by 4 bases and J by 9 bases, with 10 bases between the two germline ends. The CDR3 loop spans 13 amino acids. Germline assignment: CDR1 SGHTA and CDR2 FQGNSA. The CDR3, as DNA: TGTGCCAGCAGCTCCCAGGGCAGTTCACCCCTCCACTTT. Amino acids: CASSSQGSSPLHF.

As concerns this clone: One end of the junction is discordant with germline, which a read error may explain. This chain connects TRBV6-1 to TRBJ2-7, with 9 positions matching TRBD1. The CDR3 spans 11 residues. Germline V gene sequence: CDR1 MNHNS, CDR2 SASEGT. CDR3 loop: CASRAPTGGNF. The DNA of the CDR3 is TGTGCCAGCAGGGCCCCGACAGGGGGGAACTTC.

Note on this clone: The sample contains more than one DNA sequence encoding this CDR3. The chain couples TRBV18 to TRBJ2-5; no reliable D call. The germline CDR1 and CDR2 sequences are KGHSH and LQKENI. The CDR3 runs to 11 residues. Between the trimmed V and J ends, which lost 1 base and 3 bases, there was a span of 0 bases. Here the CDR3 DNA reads TGTGCCAGCTCACCACAAGAGACCCAGTACTTC. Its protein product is CASSPQETQYF. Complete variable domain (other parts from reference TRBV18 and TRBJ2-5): NAGVMQNPRHLVRRRGQEARLRCSPMKGHSHVYWYRQLPEEGLKFMVYLQKENIIDESGMPKERFSAEFPKEGPSILRIQQVVRGDSAAYFCASSPQETQYFGPGTRLLVL.

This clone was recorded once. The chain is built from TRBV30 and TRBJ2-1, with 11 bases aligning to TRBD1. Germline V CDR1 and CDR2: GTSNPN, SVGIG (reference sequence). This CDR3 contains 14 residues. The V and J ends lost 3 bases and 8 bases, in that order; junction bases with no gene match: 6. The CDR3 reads CAWSGDRGYDEQFF. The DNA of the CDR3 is TGTGCCTGGAGCGGGGACAGGGGGTACGATGAGCAGTTCTTC. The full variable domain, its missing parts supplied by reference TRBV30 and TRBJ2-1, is SQTIHQWPATLVQPVGSPLSLECTVEGTSNPNLYWYRQAAGRGLQLLFYSVGIGQISSEVPQNLSASRPQDRQFILSSKKLLLSDSGFYLCAWSGDRGYDEQFFGPGTRLTVL.

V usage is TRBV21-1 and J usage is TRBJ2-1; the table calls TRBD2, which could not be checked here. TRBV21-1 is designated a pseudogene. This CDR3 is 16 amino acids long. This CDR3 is CASSVAREAHGNEQFF. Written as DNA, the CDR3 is TGTGCCAGCAGCGTGGCGCGGGAGGCCCATGGGAATGAGCAGTTCTTC.

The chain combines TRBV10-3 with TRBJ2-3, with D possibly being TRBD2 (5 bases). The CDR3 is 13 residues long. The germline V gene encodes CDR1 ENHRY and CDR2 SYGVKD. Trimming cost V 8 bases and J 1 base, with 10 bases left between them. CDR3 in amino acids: CAIRPGGTDTQYF. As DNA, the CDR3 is TGTGCCATCCGGCCCGGGGGCACAGATACGCAGTATTTT.

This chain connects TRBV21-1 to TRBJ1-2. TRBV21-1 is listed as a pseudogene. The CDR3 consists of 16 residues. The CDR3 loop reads CASSFTSGGTTYGYTF. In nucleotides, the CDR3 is TGTGCCAGCAGCTTCACCTCCGGGGGGACCACCTATGGCTACACCTTC.

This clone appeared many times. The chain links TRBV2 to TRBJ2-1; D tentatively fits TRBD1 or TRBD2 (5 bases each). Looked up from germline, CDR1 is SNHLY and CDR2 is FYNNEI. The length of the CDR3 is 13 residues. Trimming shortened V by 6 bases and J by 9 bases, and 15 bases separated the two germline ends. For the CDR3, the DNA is TGTGCCAGCAGGCTCTCCCTAGGGACTGAGCAGTTCTTC. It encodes CASRLSLGTEQFF.

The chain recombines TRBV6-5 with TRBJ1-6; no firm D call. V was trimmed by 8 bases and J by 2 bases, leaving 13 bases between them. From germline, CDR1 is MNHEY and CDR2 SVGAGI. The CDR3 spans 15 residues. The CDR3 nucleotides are TGTGCCAGCGGATCCCTGAGGGCCTATAATTCACCCCTCCACTTT. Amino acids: CASGSLRAYNSPLHF.

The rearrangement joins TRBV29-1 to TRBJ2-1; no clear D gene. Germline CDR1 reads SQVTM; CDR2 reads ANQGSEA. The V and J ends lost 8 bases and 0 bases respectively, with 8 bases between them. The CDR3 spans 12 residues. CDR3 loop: CSSSRSYNEQFF. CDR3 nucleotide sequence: TGCAGCTCCAGCCGCTCCTACAATGAGCAGTTCTTC.

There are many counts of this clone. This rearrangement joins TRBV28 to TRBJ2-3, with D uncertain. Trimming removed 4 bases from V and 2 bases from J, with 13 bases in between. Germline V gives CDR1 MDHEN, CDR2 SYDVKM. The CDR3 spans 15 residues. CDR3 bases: TGTGCCAGCAGTTCCCCCCCAGACCTCACAGATACGCAGTATTTT. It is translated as CASSSPPDLTDTQYF.

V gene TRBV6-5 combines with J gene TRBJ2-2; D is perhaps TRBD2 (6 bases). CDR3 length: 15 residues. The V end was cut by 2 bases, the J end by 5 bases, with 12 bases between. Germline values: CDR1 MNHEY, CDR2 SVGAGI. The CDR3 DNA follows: TGTGCCAGCAGTTACGGAATAGCGGCAACCGGGGAGCTGTTTTTT. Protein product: CASSYGIAATGELFF.

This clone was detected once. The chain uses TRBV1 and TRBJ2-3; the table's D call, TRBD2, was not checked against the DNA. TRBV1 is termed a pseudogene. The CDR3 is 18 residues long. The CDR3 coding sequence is TGCACCAGCAGCCAAGATAGGCCCGGGACTAGCAGCACAGATACGCAGTATTTT. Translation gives CTSSQDRPGTSSTDTQYF.

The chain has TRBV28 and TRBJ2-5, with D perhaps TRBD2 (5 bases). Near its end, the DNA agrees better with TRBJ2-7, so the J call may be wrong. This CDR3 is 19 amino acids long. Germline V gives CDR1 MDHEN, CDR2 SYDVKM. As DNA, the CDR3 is TGTGCCAGCAGTTTCTCGTTTAACGGGAACCCCGACGGTTCCTACGAGCAGTACTTC. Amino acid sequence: CASSFSFNGNPDGSYEQYF.

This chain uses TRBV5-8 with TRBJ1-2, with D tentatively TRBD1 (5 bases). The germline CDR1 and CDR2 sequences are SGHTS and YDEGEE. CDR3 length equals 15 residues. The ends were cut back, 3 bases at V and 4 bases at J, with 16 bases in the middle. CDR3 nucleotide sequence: TGTGCCAGCAGCTGGGCGAGGCTGGGGGGCTATGGCTACACCTTC. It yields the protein CASSWARLGGYGYTF. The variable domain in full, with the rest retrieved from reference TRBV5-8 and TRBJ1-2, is EAGVTQSPTHLIKTRGQQATLRCSPISGHTSVYWYQQALGLGLQFLLWYDEGEERNRGNFPPRFSGRQFPNYSSELNVNALELEDSALYLCASSWARLGGYGYTFGSGTRLTVV.

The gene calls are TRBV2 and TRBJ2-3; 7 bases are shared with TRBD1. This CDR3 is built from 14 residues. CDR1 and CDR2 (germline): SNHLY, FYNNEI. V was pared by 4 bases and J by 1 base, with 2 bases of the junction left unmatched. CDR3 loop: CASSGDRGTDTQYF. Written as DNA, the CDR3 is TGTGCCAGCAGTGGGGACAGAGGCACAGATACGCAGTATTTT.

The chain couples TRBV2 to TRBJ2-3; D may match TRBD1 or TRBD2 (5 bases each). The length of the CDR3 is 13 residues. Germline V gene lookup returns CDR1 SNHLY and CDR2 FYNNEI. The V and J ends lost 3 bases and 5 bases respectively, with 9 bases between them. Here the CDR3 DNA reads TGTGCCAGCAGTGACCCGAGGGGAGATACGCAGTATTTT. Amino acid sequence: CASSDPRGDTQYF. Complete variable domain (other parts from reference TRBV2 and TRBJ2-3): EPEVTQTPSHQVTQMGQEVILRCVPISNHLYFYWYRQILGQKVEFLVSFYNNEISEKSEIFDDQFSVERPDGSNFTLKIRSTKLEDSAMYFCASSDPRGDTQYFGPGTRLTVL.

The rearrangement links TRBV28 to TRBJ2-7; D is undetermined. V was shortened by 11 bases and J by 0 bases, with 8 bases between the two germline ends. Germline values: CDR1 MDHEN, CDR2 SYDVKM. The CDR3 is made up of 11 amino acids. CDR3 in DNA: TGTGCCTCCGTCAACTCCTACGAGCAGTACTTC. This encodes CASVNSYEQYF.

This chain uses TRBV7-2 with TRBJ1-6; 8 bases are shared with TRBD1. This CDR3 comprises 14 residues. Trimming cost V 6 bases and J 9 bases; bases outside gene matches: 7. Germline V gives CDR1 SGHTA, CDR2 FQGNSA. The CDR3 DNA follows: TGTGCCAGCAGGCCAGGGGGCGCGTTTTCACCCCTCCACTTT. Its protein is CASRPGGAFSPLHF.

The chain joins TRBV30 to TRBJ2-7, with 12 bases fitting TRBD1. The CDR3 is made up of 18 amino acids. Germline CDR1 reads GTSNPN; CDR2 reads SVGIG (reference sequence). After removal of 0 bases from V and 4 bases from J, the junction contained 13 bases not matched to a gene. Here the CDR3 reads CAWSVMLGTGGPMYEQYF. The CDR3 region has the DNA TGTGCCTGGAGTGTAATGCTCGGGACAGGGGGCCCTATGTACGAGCAGTACTTC.

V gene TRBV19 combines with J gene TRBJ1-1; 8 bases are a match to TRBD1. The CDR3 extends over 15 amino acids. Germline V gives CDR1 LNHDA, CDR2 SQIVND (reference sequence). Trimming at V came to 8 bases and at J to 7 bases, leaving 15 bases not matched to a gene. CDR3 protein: CASFPGAGGWGEAFF. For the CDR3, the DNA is TGTGCCAGTTTCCCAGGGGCAGGGGGCTGGGGTGAAGCTTTCTTT.

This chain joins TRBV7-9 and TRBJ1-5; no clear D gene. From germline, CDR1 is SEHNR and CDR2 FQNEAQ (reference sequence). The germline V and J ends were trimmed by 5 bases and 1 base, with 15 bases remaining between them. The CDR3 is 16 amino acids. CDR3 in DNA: TGTGCCAGCAGCCCCAAAGGTTCGACAAGCAATCAGCCCCAGCATTTT. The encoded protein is CASSPKGSTSNQPQHF. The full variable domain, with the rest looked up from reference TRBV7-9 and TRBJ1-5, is DTGVSQNPRHKITKRGQNVTFRCDPISEHNRLYWYRQTLGQGPEFLTYFQNEAQLEKSRLLSDRFSAERPKGSFSTLEIQRTEQGDSAMYLCASSPKGSTSNQPQHFGDGTRLSIL.

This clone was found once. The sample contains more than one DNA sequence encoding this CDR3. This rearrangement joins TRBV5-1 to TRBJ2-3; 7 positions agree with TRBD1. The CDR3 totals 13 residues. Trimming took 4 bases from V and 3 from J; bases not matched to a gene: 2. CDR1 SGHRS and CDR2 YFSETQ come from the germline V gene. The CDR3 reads CASSPGGTDTQYF. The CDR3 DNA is TGCGCCAGCAGCCCAGGGGGTACAGATACGCAGTATTTT.

The CDR3 spells CASSVWRPTQETQYF. CDR3 nucleotide sequence: TGTGCCAGCAGCGTCTGGCGCCCAACCCAAGAGACCCAGTACTTC. The gene calls are TRBV11-2 and TRBJ2-5, with D unclear. Germline CDR1 and CDR2: SGHAT and FQNNGV. V lost 5 bases to trimming and J lost 1 base, with 14 bases between them. CDR3 size: 15 residues.

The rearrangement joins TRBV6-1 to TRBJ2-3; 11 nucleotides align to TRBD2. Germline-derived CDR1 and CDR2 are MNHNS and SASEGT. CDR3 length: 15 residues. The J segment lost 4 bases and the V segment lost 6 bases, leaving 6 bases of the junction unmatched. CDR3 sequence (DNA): TGTGCCAGCAGGGCACTAGCGGGAGTAGCAGATACGCAGTATTTT. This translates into CASRALAGVADTQYF.

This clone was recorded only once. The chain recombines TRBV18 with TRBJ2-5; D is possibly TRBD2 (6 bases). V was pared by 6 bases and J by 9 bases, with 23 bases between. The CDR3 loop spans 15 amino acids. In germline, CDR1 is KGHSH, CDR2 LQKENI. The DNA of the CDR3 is TGTGCCAGCTCCCCCCTAAGGGACGCCGTAGCGGCCCAGTACTTC. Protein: CASSPLRDAVAAQYF.